This T cell receptor beta chain was profiled in a study of identical twins. Study-wide points: Out-of-frame alpha sequences shared by twins were enriched for low generation probability. Insertions were reduced in abundant cord blood beta clonotypes but not in memory repertoires. Excess twin sharing in beta out-of-frame sequences was weaker.

This clonotype has just a few counts. Its target is not known. V was cut by 2 bases and J by 2 bases, with 7 bases left in between. The CDR3 extends over 15 amino acids. A universal primer site was added by template switching, and unique molecular identifiers were carried by the cDNA. TCRdb passed the 5' RACE reads through MiXCR, listing each CDR3 protein once. This sample yields fewer than 650,000 distinct CDR3 sequences, of which about 7% are seen a single time; 1.6% belongs to the top ten. These same data were also listed under a study on yellow fever vaccine responses in identical twins.

The sequence was obtained from a woman aged 18-30 years in good health. The chain uses TRBV12-3 or TRBV12-4 and TRBJ2-6; the D gene could be TRBD1 or TRBD2 (5 bases each). What was sequenced was PBMCs. CDR3 nucleotides: TGTGCCAGCAGTTTAATGGGGGCTGGGGCCAACGTCCTGACTTTC. Translation: CASSLMGAGANVLTF.